This TCR beta chain was recovered during a study of T cell repertoires in cytomegalovirus infection. About the research overall: Selected CMV epitopes included recently identified HLA-C-restricted ones as well as well-studied HLA-B-restricted ones. Indications of both CMV infection and matching HLA type were provided by public TCR beta signatures.

Study findings and constraints: Dominant in the ex vivo response were TCR beta clonotypes restricted by HLA-C and specific for CMV. CMV carriers having the relevant HLA were flagged by cumulative public TCR beta family frequency.

V lost 4 bases, J lost 0 bases, and 16 bases lay in between. CDR1 and CDR2 from the germline V gene are MGHRA and YSYEKL. The CDR3 runs 17 residues. This clonotype was counted only a few times. Its antigen is not identified. Via MiXCR, TCRdb re-called the reads, giving one row per CDR3 protein. Seen here are some 800,000 distinct CDR3 sequences, roughly 28% observed once, and the top ten hold about an eighth. The genes are TRBV4-1 and TRBJ2-1; maybe TRBD1 (6 bases). The starting material was cultured CD8+ T cells from PBMCs, obtained from culture after CMV antigen stimulation. The origin of this receptor is a human donor in good health (CMV status not recorded). Some clones in this sample may be carry-over from other donors' samples. The chain's CDR3 is CASSRFRDISSYNEQFF. In DNA form, the CDR3 reads TGCGCCAGCAGCCGATTCCGGGACATAAGCTCCTACAATGAGCAGTTCTTC.